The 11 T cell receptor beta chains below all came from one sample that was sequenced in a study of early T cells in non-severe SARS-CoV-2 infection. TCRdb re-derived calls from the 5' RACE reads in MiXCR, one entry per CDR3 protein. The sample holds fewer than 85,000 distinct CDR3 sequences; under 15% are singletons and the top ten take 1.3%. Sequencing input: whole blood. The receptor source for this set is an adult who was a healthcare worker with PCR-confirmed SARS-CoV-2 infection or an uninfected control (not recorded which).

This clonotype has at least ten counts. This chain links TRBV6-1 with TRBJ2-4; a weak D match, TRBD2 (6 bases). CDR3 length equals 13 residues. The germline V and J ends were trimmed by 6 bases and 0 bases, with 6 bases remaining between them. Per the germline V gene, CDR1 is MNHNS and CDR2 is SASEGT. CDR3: CASREGAKNIQYF. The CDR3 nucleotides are TGTGCCAGCAGGGAGGGAGCCAAAAACATTCAGTACTTC.

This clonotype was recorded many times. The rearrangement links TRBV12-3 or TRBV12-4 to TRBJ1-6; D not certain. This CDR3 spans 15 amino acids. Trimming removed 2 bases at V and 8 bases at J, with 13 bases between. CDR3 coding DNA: TGTGCCAGCAGTTTAAGGGCGATTCGGTATTCACCCCTCCACTTT. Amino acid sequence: CASSLRAIRYSPLHF.

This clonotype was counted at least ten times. Here the CDR3 DNA reads TGTGCCTGGAGTGAACAGAACTATGGCTACACCTTC. Residues: CAWSEQNYGYTF. V is TRBV30 and J is TRBJ1-2, with no clear D. V lost 1 base to trimming and J lost 2 bases, with 5 bases between them. This CDR3 is 12 amino acids long. Germline assignment: CDR1 GTSNPN and CDR2 SVGIG (reference sequence).

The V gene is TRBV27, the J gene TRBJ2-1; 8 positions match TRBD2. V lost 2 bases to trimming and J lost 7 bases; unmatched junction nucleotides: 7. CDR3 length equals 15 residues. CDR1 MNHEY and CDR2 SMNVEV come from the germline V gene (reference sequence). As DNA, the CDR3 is TGTGCCAGCAGTTTAAAGCGGGAGATTCGGAATGAGCAGTTCTTC. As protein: CASSLKREIRNEQFF.

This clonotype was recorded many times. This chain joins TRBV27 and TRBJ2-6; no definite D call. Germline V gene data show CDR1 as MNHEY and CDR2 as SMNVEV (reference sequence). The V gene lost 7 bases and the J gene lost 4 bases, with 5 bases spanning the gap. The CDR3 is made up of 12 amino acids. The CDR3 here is CASKAGANVLTF. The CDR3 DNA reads TGTGCCAGCAAGGCCGGGGCCAACGTCCTGACTTTC.

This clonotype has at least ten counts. The CDR3 spells CSAAGTSGSSSHEQYF. CDR3 nucleotides: TGCAGTGCAGCTGGGACTAGCGGGAGTTCGTCCCACGAGCAGTACTTC. The chain combines TRBV20-1 with TRBJ2-7; TRBD2 matches at 14 bases. The CDR3 is made up of 16 amino acids. The V segment lost 6 bases and the J segment 5 bases; nucleotides outside the gene matches: 12. Germline assignment: CDR1 DFQATT and CDR2 SNEGSKA (reference sequence).

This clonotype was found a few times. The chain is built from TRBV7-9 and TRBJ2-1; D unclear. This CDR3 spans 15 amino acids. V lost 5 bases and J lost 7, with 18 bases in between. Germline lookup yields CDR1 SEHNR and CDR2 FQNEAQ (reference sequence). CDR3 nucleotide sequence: TGTGCCAGCAGCCTCCGAGGACCCACTTCGAATGAGCAGTTCTTC. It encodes CASSLRGPTSNEQFF.

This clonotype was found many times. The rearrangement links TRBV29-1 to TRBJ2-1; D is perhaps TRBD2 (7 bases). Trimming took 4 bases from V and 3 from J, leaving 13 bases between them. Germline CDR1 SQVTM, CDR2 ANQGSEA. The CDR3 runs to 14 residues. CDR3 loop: CSVGAGAIYNEQFF. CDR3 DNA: TGCAGCGTTGGGGCGGGGGCCATCTACAATGAGCAGTTCTTC.

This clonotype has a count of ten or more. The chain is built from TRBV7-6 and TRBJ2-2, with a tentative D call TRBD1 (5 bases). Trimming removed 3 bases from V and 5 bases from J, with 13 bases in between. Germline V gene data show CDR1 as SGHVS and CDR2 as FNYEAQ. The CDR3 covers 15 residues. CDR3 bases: TGTGCCAGCAGCTTGGGGCAGGGCGGAACCGGGGAGCTGTTTTTT. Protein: CASSLGQGGTGELFF. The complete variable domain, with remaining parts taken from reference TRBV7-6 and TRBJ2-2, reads GAGVSQSPRYKVTKRGQDVALRCDPISGHVSLYWYRQALGQGPEFLTYFNYEAQQDKSGLPNDRFSAERPEGSISTLTIQRTEQRDSAMYRCASSLGQGGTGELFFGEGSRLTVL.

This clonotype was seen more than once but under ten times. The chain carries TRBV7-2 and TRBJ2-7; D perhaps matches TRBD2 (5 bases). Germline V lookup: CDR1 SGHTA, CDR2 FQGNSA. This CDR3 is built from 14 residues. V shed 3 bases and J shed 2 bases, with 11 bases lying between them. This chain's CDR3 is CASSFGVGPYEQYF. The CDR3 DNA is TGTGCCAGCAGCTTCGGGGTGGGCCCCTACGAGCAGTACTTC.

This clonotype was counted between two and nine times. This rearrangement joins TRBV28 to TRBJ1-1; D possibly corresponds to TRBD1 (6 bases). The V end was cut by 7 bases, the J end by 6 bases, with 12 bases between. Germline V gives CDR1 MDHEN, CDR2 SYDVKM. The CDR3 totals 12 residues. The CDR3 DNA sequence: TGTGCCAGCATACGGGGGGCCTCTGAAGCTTTCTTT. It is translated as CASIRGASEAFF.